This T cell receptor (beta chain) was obtained from a study of T cell responses to AZD1222 COVID-19 vaccine. Study-wide points: Vaccine-associated CD4 TCRs ranged over spike, dominating at 160-218 and 743-854. After two AZD1222 doses, spike-specific TCR breadth and depth rose versus day 0. Most donors were white British, females outnumbered males, and clonal diversity was possibly underestimated. Repertoire samples came only from after the peak T cell response.

The germline V gene encodes CDR1 SGHAT and CDR2 FQDESV (reference sequence). This CDR3 is built from 13 residues. V dropped 6 bases and J dropped 4 bases, with 12 bases sitting between them. Produced via immunoSEQ multiplex PCR; TCRdb's table is partial and in-frame only. In the table there are 130,000 or so clones, more than 80% of which are singletons. Points on this clone: What it recognizes is unknown.

This specimen consisted of peripheral blood, obtained 28 days after the second dose of the MenACWY control vaccine. This receptor was obtained from an adult who received the MenACWY meningococcal vaccine as a control. The rearrangement links TRBV11-1 to TRBJ1-1, with D uncertain. Here the CDR3 DNA reads TGTGCCAGCAGTTATGGGTATATCACTGAAGCTTTCTTT. It encodes CASSYGYITEAFF.